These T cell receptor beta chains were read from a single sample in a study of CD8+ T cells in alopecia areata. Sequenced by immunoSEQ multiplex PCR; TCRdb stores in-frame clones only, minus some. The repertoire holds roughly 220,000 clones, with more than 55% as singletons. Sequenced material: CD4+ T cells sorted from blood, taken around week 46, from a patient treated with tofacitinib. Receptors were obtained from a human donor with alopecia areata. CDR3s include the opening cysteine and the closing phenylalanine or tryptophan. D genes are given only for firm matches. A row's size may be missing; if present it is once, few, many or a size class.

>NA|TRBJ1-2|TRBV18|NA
CASSPPNGRANYGYTF
TGTGCCAGCTCACCACCGAATGGGAGGGCTAACTATGGCTACACCTTC
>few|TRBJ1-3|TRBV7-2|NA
CASTFTGTSGNTIYF
TGTGCCAGCACCTTTACAGGGACCTCTGGAAACACCATATATTTT
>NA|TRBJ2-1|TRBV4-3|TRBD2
CASSQDKRGNNNEQFF
TGCGCCAGCAGCCAAGATAAGCGGGGGAACAACAATGAGCAGTTCTTC
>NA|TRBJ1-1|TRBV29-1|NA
CSVVPRLNTEAFF
TGCAGCGTTGTGCCGCGTTTGAACACTGAAGCTTTCTTT
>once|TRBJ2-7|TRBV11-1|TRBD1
CASSLVGWQGVGEQYF
TGTGCCAGCAGCTTAGTGGGCTGGCAGGGGGTAGGAGAGCAGTACTTC
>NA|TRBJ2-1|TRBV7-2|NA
CASRGPSYNEQFF
TGTGCCAGCCGGGGACCATCCTACAATGAGCAGTTCTTC
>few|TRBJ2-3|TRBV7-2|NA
CASSLRGSADTQYF
TGTGCCAGCAGCTTAAGGGGGAGCGCAGATACGCAGTATTTT
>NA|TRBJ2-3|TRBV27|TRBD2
CASFGLAGGRGDTQYF
TGTGCCAGCTTTGGACTAGCGGGGGGGCGCGGCGATACGCAGTATTTT
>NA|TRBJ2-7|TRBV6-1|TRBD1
CASKTGNNGEQYF
TGTGCCAGCAAGACAGGGAATAATGGCGAGCAGTACTTC
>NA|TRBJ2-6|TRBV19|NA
CASSPGTGANVLTF
TGTGCCAGCAGCCCAGGTACTGGGGCCAACGTCCTGACTTTC
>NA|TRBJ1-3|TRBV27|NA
CASSPWPGGNTIYF
TGTGCCAGCAGTCCCTGGCCGGGCGGAAACACCATATATTTT
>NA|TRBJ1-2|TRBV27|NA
CASSLGPLAWGYGYTF
TGTGCCAGCAGTCTTGGCCCCCTTGCGTGGGGGTATGGCTACACCTTC
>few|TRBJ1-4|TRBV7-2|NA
CASSLRAGHDKLFF
TGTGCCAGCAGCTTACGCGCGGGCCATGACAAACTGTTTTTT
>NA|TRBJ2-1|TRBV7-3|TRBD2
CASSLSSGVYNEQFF
TGTGCCAGCAGCTTAAGTAGCGGGGTCTACAATGAGCAGTTCTTC
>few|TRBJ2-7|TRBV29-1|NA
CSVGTSAYEQYF
TGCAGCGTGGGAACGTCGGCCTACGAGCAGTACTTC
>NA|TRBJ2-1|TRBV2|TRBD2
CASSETSGGTGEQFF
TGTGCCAGCAGTGAAACTAGCGGGGGGACGGGTGAGCAGTTCTTC
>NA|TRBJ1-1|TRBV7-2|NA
CASSLELGNTEAFF
TGTGCCAGCAGCTTAGAGTTGGGGAACACTGAAGCTTTCTTT
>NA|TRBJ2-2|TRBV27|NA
CASSKGQTTGELFF
TGTGCCAGCAGTAAGGGACAAACCACCGGGGAGCTGTTTTTT
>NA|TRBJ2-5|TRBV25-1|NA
CASSEGGAIQETQYF
TGTGCCAGCAGTGAAGGGGGGGCTATACAAGAGACCCAGTACTTC
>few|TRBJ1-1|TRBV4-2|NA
CASSQGGGENTEAFF
TGTGCCAGCAGCCAGGGAGGAGGGGAGAACACTGAAGCTTTCTTT
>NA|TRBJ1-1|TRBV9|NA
CASSAGWAENTEAFF
TGTGCCAGCAGCGCCGGGTGGGCGGAAAACACTGAAGCTTTCTTT
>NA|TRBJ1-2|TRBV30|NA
CAWNQAMYGYTF
TGTGCCTGGAACCAGGCCATGTATGGCTACACCTTC
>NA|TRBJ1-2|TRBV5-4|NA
CASSLVGVGGYTF
TGTGCCAGCAGCTTGGTGGGGGTGGGCGGCTACACCTTC
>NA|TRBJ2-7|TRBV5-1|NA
CASSFEGTREQYF
TGCGCCAGCAGCTTCGAGGGGACCCGAGAGCAGTACTTC
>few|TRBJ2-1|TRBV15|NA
CATSKLATNEQFF
TGTGCCACCAGCAAATTAGCAACCAATGAGCAGTTCTTC
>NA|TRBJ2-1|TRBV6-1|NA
CASSVDWFVKYNEQFF
TGTGCCAGCAGTGTAGACTGGTTCGTGAAGTACAATGAGCAGTTCTTC
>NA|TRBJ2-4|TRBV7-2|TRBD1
CASSLPTGGINIQYF
TGTGCCAGCAGCTTACCGACAGGGGGGATAAACATTCAGTACTTC
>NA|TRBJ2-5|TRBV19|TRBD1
CASSPGTGIETQYF
TGTGCCAGTAGTCCGGGGACAGGGATAGAGACCCAGTACTTC
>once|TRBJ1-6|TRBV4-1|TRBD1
CASSQDPAGGNSPLHF
TGCGCCAGCAGCCAAGATCCGGCAGGGGGGAATTCACCCCTCCACTTT
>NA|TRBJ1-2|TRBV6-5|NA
CASSRGFSDYGYTF
TGTGCCAGCAGCCGAGGGTTTAGCGACTATGGCTACACCTTC
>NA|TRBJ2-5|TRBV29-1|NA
CSVGQLQETQYF
TGCAGCGTTGGTCAGCTACAAGAGACCCAGTACTTC
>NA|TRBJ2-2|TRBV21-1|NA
CASSKAKPGLQKPPGELFF
TGTGCCAGCAGCAAAGCTAAACCGGGACTCCAAAAGCCCCCCGGGGAGCTGTTTTTT
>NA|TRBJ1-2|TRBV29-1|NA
CSVEVTANYGYTF
TGCAGCGTTGAAGTTACAGCTAACTATGGCTACACCTTC
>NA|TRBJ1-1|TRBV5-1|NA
CASSNQGSTEAFF
TGCGCCAGCAGCAATCAGGGGAGCACTGAAGCTTTCTTT
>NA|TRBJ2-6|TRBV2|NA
CASRAAGANVLTF
TGTGCCAGCAGGGCTGCCGGGGCCAACGTCCTGACTTTC
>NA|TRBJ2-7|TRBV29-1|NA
CSVGLRSGYEQYF
TGCAGCGTCGGGCTTCGTTCCGGCTACGAGCAGTACTTC